The clone carrying this T cell receptor (beta chain) was counted between two and nine times. The antigen is undetermined. The read falls 3 residues short of the CDR3 end, and the missing part is taken from the germline J gene. Libraries were prepared by immunoSEQ multiplex PCR; TCRdb keeps only in-frame clonotypes and omits some of them. This sample shows some 64,000 clones and no singletons; 1.7% rests with the ten largest. This sample is drawn from a study of T cell clonality in common variable immunodeficiency. Germline V CDR1 and CDR2: SGHTA, FQGNSA. This CDR3 region has 12 residues. Overall study findings and caveats: In common variable immunodeficiency, TCR beta chains reportedly carried fewer deletions and N-nucleotide insertions. Fewer TCRbeta clones were shared among CVID subjects than controls. TCRbeta clonality was increased in CVID versus healthy controls.

Each donor provided 5 to 8 ml of heparinized whole blood. Source material: peripheral blood mononuclear cells. The receptor was isolated from a person between 18 and 75 years old in good health. The chain combines TRBV7-2 with TRBJ1-2; D gene unclear. CDR3 region: CASSFTTDTYTF. CDR3 DNA (partial): TGTGCCAGCAGCTTCACTACGGATACC.